A selection of T cell receptor beta chains follows, all from one sample in a study of cytomegalovirus exposure and HLA in healthy donors. TCRdb's copy holds only in-frame clones and misses some; the assay was immunoSEQ multiplex PCR. The table shows 200,000 or so clones, with roughly 87% occurring only once. The sequenced material came from PBMCs. These receptors all stem from a girl less than two years old in good health and CMV-seronegative. The CDR3 runs from the conserved cysteine through the conserved F or W. The order of the fields is V gene, J gene, D gene, clone size, CDR3 DNA, CDR3 protein. A D gene is named only where the DNA matches it firmly. Rows may omit the clone size; those that give it use once, few, many or a size class.

TRBV30,TRBJ2-1,.,.,TGTGCCTGGAGGGGTCTGGGGGGGGGCCGGAATGAGCAGTTCTTC,CAWRGLGGGRNEQFF
TRBV9,TRBJ2-7,.,once,TGTGCCAGCAGCCCTCGACAGTCCGGAGCCTACGAGCAGTACTTC,CASSPRQSGAYEQYF
TRBV6-1,TRBJ2-1,TRBD2,.,TGTGCCAGCAGTGGAGGACTAGCGGGGACCAACAATGAGCAGTTCTTC,CASSGGLAGTNNEQFF
TRBV5-6,TRBJ2-5,.,.,TGTGCCAGCAGACGGGAGGACAGAACAGAGACCCAGTACTTC,CASRREDRTETQYF
TRBV6-5,TRBJ2-1,TRBD2,.,TGTGCCAGCAGTTCCCACCTAGGACTAGATGAGCAGTTCTTC,CASSSHLGLDEQFF
TRBV18,TRBJ1-2,TRBD1,.,TGTGCCAGCTCACCACCGATGATAAGACAGGGAGATGGCTACACCTTC,CASSPPMIRQGDGYTF
TRBV30,TRBJ2-7,.,.,TGTGCCTGGAGACACCCAGGGCGGAAGACCTACGAGCAGTACTTC,CAWRHPGRKTYEQYF
TRBV14,TRBJ1-2,.,.,TGTGCCAGCAGCCAAGACTCTCGGGGGGGCTACACCTTC,CASSQDSRGGYTF
TRBV19,TRBJ1-2,.,.,TGTGCCAGTAGTGTCAGACACACTGATGGCTACACCTTC,CASSVRHTDGYTF
TRBV10-3,TRBJ2-7,.,.,TGTGCCATCAGGGCCCGAGCGAAATCGTACGAGCAGTACTTC,CAIRARAKSYEQYF
TRBV30,TRBJ1-2,TRBD1,few,TGTGCCTGGGGGACAGCGTATCGCTACACCTTC,CAWGTAYRYTF
TRBV4-2,TRBJ2-1,TRBD2,.,TGTGCCAGCAGCCAAGAAGGCGGGAGGGCCTACAATGAGCAGTTCTTC,CASSQEGGRAYNEQFF
TRBV7-2,TRBJ2-3,.,.,TGTGCCAGCAGCTTATCATGGGCGTACGACACAGATACGCAGTATTTT,CASSLSWAYDTDTQYF
TRBV4-1,TRBJ2-1,TRBD2,.,TGCGCCAGCAGCCAAGAACTAGCGGTATACAATGAGCAGTTCTTC,CASSQELAVYNEQFF
TRBV5-6,TRBJ2-3,TRBD2,.,TGTGCCAGCAGCTTGGTGGCGGGGGGAAACACAGATACGCAGTATTTT,CASSLVAGGNTDTQYF
TRBV4-2,TRBJ2-5,TRBD2,.,TGTGCCAGCAGCCCCGGGACTATCCTCCAAGAGACCCAGTACTTC,CASSPGTILQETQYF
TRBV7-3,TRBJ2-1,.,.,TGTGCCAGCAGCGCGCCGGGACACTACAATGAGCAGTTCTTC,CASSAPGHYNEQFF
TRBV29-1,TRBJ2-5,.,.,TGCAGCGTTGACGAGTACCAAGAGACCCAGTACTTC,CSVDEYQETQYF
TRBV5-4,TRBJ2-7,.,.,TGTGCCAGCAGCCCCGACGGGATTGGCGAGCAGTACTTC,CASSPDGIGEQYF
TRBV4-1,TRBJ2-5,TRBD2,.,TGCGCCAGCAACCTAGCGGGAGGGGCCGAGACCCAGTACTTC,CASNLAGGAETQYF
TRBV6-1,TRBJ2-3,TRBD1,once,TGTGCCAGCAACCGGGACAGGGGGCTTGATACGCAGTATTTT,CASNRDRGLDTQYF
TRBV6-6,TRBJ2-3,TRBD1,.,TGTGCCAGCAGATCGGGACAGGGTAAAGATACGCAGTATTTT,CASRSGQGKDTQYF
TRBV5-1,TRBJ2-7,TRBD1,.,TGCGCCAGCAGCCCCAGGGGGAGCTCCTACGAGCAGTACTTC,CASSPRGSSYEQYF
TRBV27,TRBJ2-5,TRBD2,few,TGTGCCAGCAGTTTCTTCCTGAAAGCGGGGGCCGCGATACAAGAGACCCAGTACTTC,CASSFFLKAGAAIQETQYF
TRBV6-5,TRBJ1-4,TRBD1,.,TGTGCCAGCAGTTTTTCACAGGGGCGACGGGAAAAACTGTTTTTT,CASSFSQGRREKLFF
TRBV5-8,TRBJ2-7,.,.,TGTGCCAGCAGCTTGATCGGGAAGTCCGGGTTTGAGCAGTACTTC,CASSLIGKSGFEQYF
TRBV6-6,TRBJ2-7,.,few,TGTGCCAGCAGTCCCTCTGGCAGAAGGAGCTCCTACGAGCAGTACTTC,CASSPSGRRSSYEQYF
TRBV6-5,TRBJ1-2,TRBD1,.,TGTGCCAGCAGTCCCGGACAGGGGGGGCTGCGTGGCTACACCTTC,CASSPGQGGLRGYTF
TRBV30,TRBJ2-7,.,.,TGTGCCTGGAGTGTAACAGGGTACGAGCAGTACTTC,CAWSVTGYEQYF
TRBV10-1,TRBJ1-6,.,.,TGCGCCAGCACCCAACACCGCTCCTATAATTCACCCCTCCACTTT,CASTQHRSYNSPLHF
TRBV5-4,TRBJ2-5,.,once,TGTGCCAGCAGCTTGCTAGCGCAAGAGACCCAGTACTTC,CASSLLAQETQYF
TRBV10-3,TRBJ2-1,TRBD2,.,TGTGCCATCAGCCTAGCGGGTCCTGAGCAGTTCTTC,CAISLAGPEQFF
TRBV30,TRBJ2-7,TRBD1,.,TGTGCCTGGAGTGAGGGACAGGGATACGAGCAGTACTTC,CAWSEGQGYEQYF
TRBV6-5,TRBJ1-2,.,.,TGTGCCAGCAGTTACTTGAGGTGTGGCTACACCTTC,CASSYLRCGYTF
TRBV4-1,TRBJ2-2,TRBD2,.,TGCGCCAGCAGCCAAGATAGGGGAAGCGGGATTACCGGGGAGCTGTTTTTT,CASSQDRGSGITGELFF
TRBV14,TRBJ2-4,.,.,TGTGCCAGCAGCTCGGGACTTCAAATTCAGTACTTC,CASSSGLQIQYF
TRBV29-1,TRBJ2-5,.,.,TGCAGCGTCGGGGACAATGGGGAGACCCAGTACTTC,CSVGDNGETQYF
TRBV19,TRBJ1-3,.,.,TGTGCCAGTAGTATCCAAAACACCATATATTTT,CASSIQNTIYF
TRBV9,TRBJ2-2,TRBD2,.,TGTGCCAGCAGCGTACCGACTAGCGGGGGGTTGACCGGGGAGCTGTTTTTT,CASSVPTSGGLTGELFF
TRBV2,TRBJ2-7,.,.,TGTGCCAGCAGCTACTCCTACGAGCAGTACTTC,CASSYSYEQYF
TRBV5-1,TRBJ2-7,TRBD1,.,TGCGCCAGCAGCTGGGGCGTCGGACAGGATCTCTACGAGCAGTACTTC,CASSWGVGQDLYEQYF
TRBV12-5,TRBJ2-3,TRBD2,.,TGTGCTAGTGGTTTGGGGACTAGCGCCCGAAGCACAGATACGCAGTATTTT,CASGLGTSARSTDTQYF
TRBV4-1,TRBJ1-1,.,.,TGCGCCAGCAGCCAAGGGACAGTCTCCAGGGGTACTGAAGCTTTCTTT,CASSQGTVSRGTEAFF
TRBV9,TRBJ1-3,TRBD1,.,TGTGCCAGCAGAGGGACAGGGGGAAACACCATATATTTT,CASRGTGGNTIYF